The rows below give T cell receptor beta chains drawn from one sample of a study of blood T cell repertoires in COVID-19. Profiled with immunoSEQ multiplex PCR; TCRdb holds only in-frame clones, not every one. The sample records more than 85,000 clones, about 72% being singletons. Sequencing was done on a sample of peripheral blood. The receptors were gathered from a woman aged 55-69 years with acute or convalescent COVID-19. Both conserved end residues are part of each CDR3. The D gene is left open where the match is weak. Rows give clone size only sometimes, using once, few, many, or a class for an expanded clone.

D	size	V	J	CDR3	DNA
TRBD1	NA	TRBV7-9	TRBJ1-2	CASSQFDRVGDYGYTF	TGTGCCAGCAGCCAATTCGACAGGGTCGGAGACTATGGCTACACCTTC
NA	NA	TRBV4-2	TRBJ1-3	CASSQDLIFGNTIYF	TGTGCCAGCAGCCAAGATCTAATCTTTGGAAACACCATATATTTT
NA	NA	TRBV27	TRBJ2-3	CASSLASPTDTQYF	TGTGCCAGCAGTTTGGCTAGCCCTACGGATACGCAGTATTTT
NA	NA	TRBV7-2	TRBJ2-7	CASSQGSSYEQYF	TGTGCCAGCTCCCAGGGGAGCTCCTACGAGCAGTACTTC
NA	NA	TRBV28	TRBJ2-6	CASSLIRAGANVLTF	TGTGCCAGCAGTTTAATCAGGGCTGGGGCCAACGTCCTGACTTTC
NA	NA	TRBV5-1	TRBJ1-2	CASSLASGDYGYTF	TGCGCCAGCAGCTTGGCCTCAGGGGACTATGGCTACACCTTC
TRBD1	NA	TRBV6-5	TRBJ2-2	CASSWTGMDTGELFF	TGTGCCAGCAGTTGGACAGGGATGGACACCGGGGAGCTGTTTTTT
NA	few	TRBV24-1	TRBJ1-5	CATRPGISGNQPQHF	TGTGCCACCCGGCCGGGGATTAGCGGCAATCAGCCCCAGCATTTT
NA	NA	TRBV3-1/TRBV3-2	TRBJ1-6	CASSQGYRWGGNSYNSPLHF	TGTGCCAGCAGCCAAGGGTATCGATGGGGCGGAAACTCCTATAATTCACCCCTCCACTTT
NA	NA	TRBV29-1	TRBJ2-2	CSVETRAWNGATGELFF	TGCAGCGTGGAAACCAGGGCCTGGAATGGGGCTACCGGGGAGCTGTTTTTT
NA	few	TRBV6-2/TRBV6-3	TRBJ1-6	CASSYDGFSPLHF	TGTGCCAGCAGTTATGACGGGTTCTCACCCCTCCACTTT
TRBD1	once	TRBV5-4	TRBJ1-4	CASSPSSKTGDEKLFF	TGTGCCAGCAGCCCCTCCTCGAAGACAGGGGATGAAAAACTGTTTTTT
TRBD2	NA	TRBV27	TRBJ2-2	CASSPRRTSGTPNTGELFF	TGTGCCAGCAGTCCCCGGCGGACTAGCGGGACCCCGAACACCGGGGAGCTGTTTTTT
NA	NA	TRBV6-1	TRBJ1-2	CASSEGPAANYGYTF	TGTGCCAGCAGTGAAGGTCCGGCAGCGAACTATGGCTACACCTTC
NA	NA	TRBV5-8	TRBJ2-7	CASRNGLYLGGYEQYF	TGTGCCAGCAGGAACGGTCTGTACTTGGGGGGCTACGAGCAGTACTTC
NA	few	TRBV9	TRBJ1-4	CASSVGADNEKLFF	TGTGCCAGCAGCGTGGGAGCCGATAATGAAAAACTGTTTTTT
NA	few	TRBV5-8	TRBJ1-5	CASSFRSNQPQHF	TGTGCCAGCAGCTTTCGCAGTAATCAGCCCCAGCATTTT
NA	NA	TRBV3-1/TRBV3-2	TRBJ2-3	CASSHYREQGTQYF	TGTGCCAGCAGCCACTACAGGGAGCAAGGCACGCAGTATTTT
NA	NA	TRBV6-5	TRBJ1-2	CASSLTTRPAGYTF	TGTGCCAGCAGTTTGACAACACGTCCTGCGGGCTACACCTTC
TRBD1	NA	TRBV28	TRBJ1-1	CASSSPPGQGVAFF	TGTGCCAGCAGTTCACCCCCGGGACAGGGTGTCGCTTTCTTT
NA	NA	TRBV2	TRBJ2-7	CASSDRWGASDSDKSPYEQYF	TGTGCCAGCAGTGATCGGTGGGGCGCATCGGACAGCGATAAGTCACCCTACGAGCAGTACTTC
NA	NA	TRBV2	TRBJ1-1	CASSDSGLPTRAFF	TGTGCCAGCAGTGATTCAGGTTTACCGACTAGAGCTTTCTTT
NA	NA	TRBV7-5	TRBJ1-4	CARSLIRGDFNEKLFF	TGTGCCAGAAGCTTAATACGGGGGGACTTTAATGAAAAACTGTTTTTT
NA	NA	TRBV2	TRBJ2-3	CASSPRAGGRTDTQYF	TGTGCCAGCAGCCCGAGGGCGGGCGGACGTACAGATACGCAGTATTTT
NA	NA	TRBV28	TRBJ2-7	CASKDSRLREQYF	TGTGCCAGCAAGGACAGCCGATTACGGGAGCAGTACTTC
TRBD2	NA	TRBV10-2	TRBJ2-5	CASSDRVAGGPETQYF	TGCGCCAGCAGTGACCGGGTAGCGGGGGGTCCAGAGACCCAGTACTTC
TRBD1	NA	TRBV6-6	TRBJ2-1	CASSYRDRGQNEQFF	TGTGCCAGCAGTTACCGGGACAGGGGGCAGAATGAGCAGTTCTTC
TRBD1	NA	TRBV7-9	TRBJ1-1	CASSSQGVNTEAFF	TGTGCCAGCAGCTCACAGGGGGTTAACACTGAAGCTTTCTTT
NA	NA	TRBV18	TRBJ1-2	CASSLAQGHLNYGYTF	TGTGCCAGCTCATTGGCGCAGGGACACCTTAACTATGGCTACACCTTC
NA	few	TRBV10-3	TRBJ2-7	CAMKYAPAYEQYF	TGTGCCATGAAGTATGCCCCAGCCTACGAGCAGTACTTC
NA	once	TRBV19	TRBJ1-1	CASSIEAQGGPEAFF	TGTGCCAGTAGTATAGAGGCACAGGGTGGGCCTGAAGCTTTCTTT
NA	NA	TRBV5-1	TRBJ1-4	CASSLTGPNEKLFF	TGCGCCAGCAGCTTGACAGGGCCTAATGAAAAACTGTTTTTT
NA	once	TRBV12-3/TRBV12-4	TRBJ1-2	CASSSQGNYGYTF	TGTGCCAGCAGTTCCCAGGGTAACTATGGCTACACCTTC
NA	NA	TRBV6-1	TRBJ1-5	CASSEGDTRWPQHF	TGTGCCAGCAGTGAAGGGGACACCCGATGGCCCCAGCATTTT
NA	NA	TRBV28	TRBJ1-1	CASSPWGDTGRSNTEAFF	TGTGCCAGCAGTCCATGGGGAGATACAGGGCGCTCGAACACTGAAGCTTTCTTT
NA	NA	TRBV30	TRBJ1-2	CAWSVGTFYGYTF	TGTGCCTGGAGTGTCGGGACATTCTATGGCTACACCTTC